This entry is about one T cell receptor (beta chain). Antigen: not known. Libraries were prepared by immunoSEQ multiplex PCR; TCRdb keeps only in-frame clonotypes and omits some of them. The table has 250,000 to 300,000 clones, around 86% seen once. This entry comes from a study of cytomegalovirus exposure and HLA in healthy donors. Germline V CDR1 and CDR2: SQVTM, ANQGSEA. This CDR3 region has 12 residues. The V and J ends lost 3 bases and 8 bases, in that order; junction bases with no gene match: 6. Study results and limitations: Reportedly, diagnosis of cytomegalovirus status by the classifier showed high specificity and sensitivity. Cytomegalovirus association was assigned to approximately 180 TCR beta chains. In vitro, a few CMV-associated chains proved specific for CMV antigens. According to a later analysis, TCR clusters from the first cohort tended to co-occur in the approximately 120 validation repertoires.

The chain is built from TRBV29-1 and TRBJ2-7; the match to TRBD1 covers 8 bases. This sequence was found in a young woman in good health and CMV-seronegative. The specimen was PBMCs. CDR3 loop: CSVDSGGSQQYF. The CDR3 region has the DNA TGCAGCGTTGATTCAGGGGGCAGTCAGCAGTACTTC.